This TCR beta chain was observed in a study of cytomegalovirus exposure and HLA in healthy donors. About the research overall: The approximately 110 validation repertoires used a platform that matched the one used for the 550 to 800 first-cohort repertoires, as a later analysis reported.

Some clones are missing from TCRdb's copy, which holds only in-frame ones; the method was immunoSEQ multiplex PCR. The data contain 210,000 or so clones, around nine tenths of them singletons. As to this clone: Its antigen remains unknown.

Whole-study results and caveats: It was 164 TCR beta chains that were listed as cytomegalovirus-associated.

Germline V CDR1 and CDR2: MNHEY, SVGAGI. Trimming took off 6 bases at V and 5 bases at J, with 16 bases between the two ends. The CDR3 runs 14 residues. The chain employs TRBV6-5 and TRBJ1-1, with D maybe TRBD1 (5 bases). The material sequenced was PBMCs. This receptor was obtained from a woman aged 18 to 35 in good health and CMV-seronegative. The CDR3 DNA follows: TGTGCCAGCAGACACCGGGGGGGGACGACTGAAGCTTTCTTT. Residues: CASRHRGGTTEAFF.